This T cell receptor beta chain came from a study of patients and donors after allogeneic stem cell transplantation. A single record per CDR3 protein comes from TCRdb applying MiXCR to the RT-PCR reads. The sample holds more than 850,000 distinct CDR3 sequences, about a sixth seen once. Germline V CDR1 and CDR2: SGHRS, YFSETQ. J lost 6 bases, V lost 4 bases, and 3 bases had no gene match. The CDR3 totals 14 residues. The chain has TRBV5-1 and TRBJ1-4, with TRBD1 identical over 10 bases. This receptor was taken from a human donor who was either an allogeneic HSCT recipient or a stem cell or donor lymphocyte infusion donor (not recorded which). It is not recorded whose cells these are; they may come from a transplant donor. The specimen sequenced was blood, either unsorted or a sorted T cell fraction (not recorded which). The CDR3 reads CASSVGQGHEKLFF. CDR3 bases: TGCGCCAGCAGCGTGGGACAGGGGCATGAAAAACTGTTTTTT.